The rows below give T cell receptor beta chains drawn from one sample of a study of blood T cell repertoires in COVID-19. The repertoire was sequenced with immunoSEQ multiplex PCR; TCRdb's copy has only in-frame clones and lacks some. The sample lists about 210,000 clones; just over 90% were seen once. The sequenced material came from peripheral blood. These receptors were obtained from a man under 40 with acute or convalescent COVID-19. CDR3s include the opening cysteine and the closing phenylalanine or tryptophan. The order of the fields is clone size, D gene, J gene, V gene, CDR3 DNA, CDR3 protein. A D gene is named only where the DNA matches it firmly. Not every row has a clone size; where given, it reads once, few, many or a size class.

once | . | TRBJ1-1 | TRBV6-5 | TGTGCCAGCAGTTTTGGAGGGAACACTGAAGCTTTCTTT | CASSFGGNTEAFF
. | . | TRBJ2-7 | TRBV2 | TGTGCCAGCAGGCGGGGGCTGACCTACGAGCAGTACTTC | CASRRGLTYEQYF
once | . | TRBJ2-3 | TRBV14 | TGTGCCAGCAGCCAAGGGCCAACGGGGAAATCAGATACGCAGTATTTT | CASSQGPTGKSDTQYF
. | TRBD2 | TRBJ2-5 | TRBV7-9 | TGTGCCAGCAGCCTACGACTAGCGGAGGGTGTAGAGACCCAGTACTTC | CASSLRLAEGVETQYF
. | TRBD1 | TRBJ2-1 | TRBV24-1 | TGTGCCACCAGTGATTCGACAGGGGTATACAATGAGCAGTTCTTC | CATSDSTGVYNEQFF
. | . | TRBJ1-6 | TRBV5-5 | TGTGCCAGCAGCTTGCGGGAAAGGAGATCCGGATTGTCACCCCTCCACTTT | CASSLRERRSGLSPLHF
. | . | TRBJ1-1 | TRBV7-6 | TGTGCCAGCAGCTTAACATCCCGCTCTGAAGCTTTCTTT | CASSLTSRSEAFF
. | . | TRBJ2-3 | TRBV3-1/TRBV3-2 | TGTGCCAGCAGCCTTAGCGTGGATACGCAGTATTTT | CASSLSVDTQYF
once | . | TRBJ1-6 | TRBV7-9 | TGTGCCAGCAGCTTAACCCCACAGGAACCCCTCCACTTT | CASSLTPQEPLHF
. | . | TRBJ2-2 | TRBV5-5 | TGTGCCAGCTCCAGAGGGGGGGCGAACACCGGGGAGCTGTTTTTT | CASSRGGANTGELFF
. | . | TRBJ1-3 | TRBV27 | TGTGCCAGCAGTCCCAGATTAGGCGGGGGTGCTGGAAACACCATATATTTT | CASSPRLGGGAGNTIYF
. | TRBD2 | TRBJ2-7 | TRBV30 | TGTGCCTGGAGTGTGACTAGCGGGCTCCTGGGGAACTTC | CAWSVTSGLLGNF
. | TRBD1 | TRBJ2-7 | TRBV6-6 | TGTGCCAGCATCAACCCGGCGGCAGGGGGCAGCCGGGAGCAGTACTTC | CASINPAAGGSREQYF
. | . | TRBJ1-6 | TRBV7-3 | TGTGCCAGCAGCTTAAGGGGGACAAAAAATTCACCCCTCCACTTT | CASSLRGTKNSPLHF
. | TRBD2 | TRBJ2-2 | TRBV18 | TGTGCCAGCTCACTAAGCGGGGGCCTGAACACCGGGGAGCTGTTTTTT | CASSLSGGLNTGELFF
once | . | TRBJ1-2 | TRBV7-2 | TGTGCCAGCAGCTTAGGATCAGGCTATGGCTACACCTTC | CASSLGSGYGYTF
once | TRBD1 | TRBJ1-2 | TRBV6-6 | TGTGCCAGCAGCCCAGACAGGGGGTCTGTCTATGGCTACACCTTC | CASSPDRGSVYGYTF
many | TRBD1 | TRBJ2-3 | TRBV6-5 | TGTGCCAGCAGAGTAGGACAGGGGACAGATACGCAGTATTTT | CASRVGQGTDTQYF
. | TRBD1 | TRBJ2-7 | TRBV5-1 | TGCGCCAGCAGTTTGGGGGACAGATCCTACGAGCAGTACTTC | CASSLGDRSYEQYF
. | . | TRBJ1-5 | TRBV10-2 | TGCGCCAGCAGACTAACAGGGAACAATCAGCCCCAGCATTTT | CASRLTGNNQPQHF
. | . | TRBJ2-2 | TRBV7-9 | TGTGCCAGCAGCGGCGACACGAACACCGGGGAGCTGTTTTTT | CASSGDTNTGELFF
. | TRBD1 | TRBJ1-2 | TRBV2 | TGTGCCAGCAAAGCTGGGACAGGGGGCTTAGACTATGGCTACACCTTC | CASKAGTGGLDYGYTF
. | . | TRBJ1-3 | TRBV9 | TGTGCCAGCAGCGCCGGACTAAACTCTGGAAACACCATATATTTT | CASSAGLNSGNTIYF
. | . | TRBJ1-2 | TRBV3-1/TRBV3-2 | TGTGCCAGCAGCCAAGATCTGGGGGGTGGCTACACCTTC | CASSQDLGGGYTF
. | . | TRBJ2-3 | TRBV30 | TGTGCCTGGAGTGTACGGGCAGATACGCAGTATTTT | CAWSVRADTQYF
. | . | TRBJ2-5 | TRBV6-1 | TGTGCCAGCAGTGCAAGGTCAGGTACGGGGGGCATCCAAGAGACCCAGTACTTC | CASSARSGTGGIQETQYF
. | . | TRBJ2-7 | TRBV5-6 | TGTGCCAGCAGCTTGGGGGACATCTACGAGCAGTACTTC | CASSLGDIYEQYF
. | TRBD1 | TRBJ2-1 | TRBV12-3/TRBV12-4 | TGTGCCAGCAGTTTAACAGGGGAAGGTGAGCAGTTCTTC | CASSLTGEGEQFF
few | TRBD2 | TRBJ2-1 | TRBV5-4 | TGTGCCAGCAGCCTCGGGGGGGCAACCTACAATGAGCAGTTCTTC | CASSLGGATYNEQFF
. | . | TRBJ2-1 | TRBV12-2 | TGTGCAAGATGCAGACAGGGTTTCCGCTTCGATGAGCAGTTCTTC | CARCRQGFRFDEQFF
. | . | TRBJ2-3 | TRBV4-1 | TGCGCCAGCAGCCCCGGTCCAGGGTTCAGCACAGATACGCAGTATTTT | CASSPGPGFSTDTQYF
. | TRBD1 | TRBJ1-2 | TRBV6-1 | TGTGCCAGCAGTGAAGGGGGACAGACCTACTATGGCTACACCTTC | CASSEGGQTYYGYTF